This T cell receptor (beta chain) was captured by sequencing in a study of T cells in Graves' hyperthyroidism and ophthalmopathy. Background on the study: Peripheral blood specimens were obtained at initial diagnosis, prior to any treatment.

TCR beta CDR3 regions were amplified from RNA. The TCR CDR3 first-round RT-PCR relied on the HTBI primer set. TCRdb redid the calling of the multiplex PCR reads with MiXCR, one entry per CDR3 protein. The top ten hold roughly 25% of the sample, which has about 350,000 distinct CDR3 sequences, about 15% seen once. General study points: Most expanded thyroid clonotypes above 0.001 recurred in blood.

Any patient presenting with uncontrolled infection, other autoimmune disease, pregnancy or lactation was left out. Diagnoses were made from clinical symptoms, serum measures (thyroxine and TRAb), thyroid ultrasound and orbital computed tomography. This clonotype was detected ten times or more. Its antigen is not known. The receptor comes from a woman in her thirties with Graves' hyperthyroidism. Material: blood.

CDR3 DNA: TGCAGTGCTAGAGAGGCGGCGGGGGGGGGAGAGACCCAGTACTTC. As protein: CSAREAAGGGETQYF. V is TRBV20-1 and J is TRBJ2-5; 9 bases line up with TRBD2. The germline gives CDR1 DFQATT, CDR2 SNEGSKA (reference sequence). The length of the CDR3 is 15 residues. J lost 4 bases, V lost 0 bases, and 6 bases had no gene match.